The clone carrying this T cell receptor (beta chain) occurred many times. Its antigen is unidentified. Building of the TCR beta libraries involved iRepertoire HTBI primers and Arm-PCR of CDR3 regions. In TCRdb, the multiplex PCR reads were re-called with MiXCR into one record per CDR3 protein. Among about 460,000 distinct CDR3 sequences listed, approximately 14% were seen once. CDR3 length: 16 amino acids. The V gene end was trimmed by 4 bases and the J gene end by 0 bases; junction bases not matched to a gene: 5. Germline CDR1 MNHEY, CDR2 SVGAGI. Time point described: newly diagnosed GD, antithyroid drugs for less than 3 months. TCR sequences were obtained from RNA taken from PBMCs. This sample stems from a study of regulatory T cells in long-lasting Graves disease. Study-level results: Clonotypes that were public and shared totalled around 2,700 in persistent patients versus about 1,000 in new patients. When disease was persistent, TRBV28, TRBJ1-2 and TRBJ2-5 were the favored segments.

The same specimen was also included in a second study, on T cells in Graves' hyperthyroidism and ophthalmopathy.

The TCR originated in a woman in her forties or fifties with Graves disease. The specimen was peripheral blood mononuclear cells (PBMCs), collected at new diagnosis, from a patient treated with antithyroid drugs. J is TRBJ2-1 and V is TRBV6-5; 8 nucleotides line up with TRBD2. The DNA of the CDR3 is TGTGCCAGCAGTTTATGGAGCGGGAGCTCCTACAATGAGCAGTTCTTC. Its protein is CASSLWSGSSYNEQFF.